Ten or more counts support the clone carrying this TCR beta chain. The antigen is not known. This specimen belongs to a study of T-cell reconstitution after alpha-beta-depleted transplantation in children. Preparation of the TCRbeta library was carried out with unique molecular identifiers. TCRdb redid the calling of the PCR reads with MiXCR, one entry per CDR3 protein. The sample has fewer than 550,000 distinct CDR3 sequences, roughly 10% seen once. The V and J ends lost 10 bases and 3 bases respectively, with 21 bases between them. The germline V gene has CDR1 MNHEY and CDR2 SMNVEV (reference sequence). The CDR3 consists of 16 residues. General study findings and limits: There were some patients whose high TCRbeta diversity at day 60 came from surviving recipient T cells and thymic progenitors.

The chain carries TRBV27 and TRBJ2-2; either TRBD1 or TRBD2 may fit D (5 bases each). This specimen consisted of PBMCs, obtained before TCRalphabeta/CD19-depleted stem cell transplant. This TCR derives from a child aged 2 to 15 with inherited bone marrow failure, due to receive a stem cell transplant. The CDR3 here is CATRLPRGRDTGELFF. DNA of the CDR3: TGTGCCACCAGATTACCCCGGGGCCGAGACACCGGGGAGCTGTTTTTT.